This entry lists 21 T cell receptor beta chains sequenced from one sample in a study of CD8+ T cells in alopecia areata. Extraction of RNA preceded its reverse transcription into cDNA, which served as the sequencing template. Only in-frame clones appear in the TCRdb table, and some are missing; sequencing was by immunoSEQ multiplex PCR. There are more than 90,000 clones in the sample; about three fifths occur only once, and more than 25% lies in the top ten. Treatment here: oral pan-JAK inhibitor, 5-10 mg twice daily. The sequencing used CD8+ T cells sorted from blood, collected at week 4, from a patient treated with tofacitinib. The source of these receptors is a human donor with alopecia areata.

This chain links TRBV6-1 with TRBJ2-3; 11 bases are shared with TRBD2. V was clipped by 4 bases and J by 0 bases; unmatched bases: 3. The CDR3 contains 16 residues. Germline CDR1 reads MNHNS; CDR2 reads SASEGT. The CDR3 DNA follows: TGTGCCAGCAGTGGGACTAGCGGGTATAGCACAGATACGCAGTATTTT. This translates into CASSGTSGYSTDTQYF.

The rearrangement links TRBV4-1 to TRBJ2-1; D not certain. Germline V lookup: CDR1 MGHRA, CDR2 YSYEKL. Trimming pared 1 base from V and 4 bases from J, leaving 5 bases between. This CDR3 region has 13 residues. The CDR3 loop reads CASSQVEYNEQFF. The CDR3 DNA reads as TGCGCCAGCAGCCAAGTAGAGTACAATGAGCAGTTCTTC.

The table lists this clone with a few counts. The CDR3: CASSPEGGHEPQHF. Here the CDR3 DNA reads TGTGCCAGCAGCCCCGAGGGGGGCCACGAGCCCCAGCATTTT. This chain connects TRBV7-9 to TRBJ1-5, with D possibly matching TRBD1 (6 bases). There are 14 residues in the CDR3. With 5 bases removed from V and 8 bases from J, the gap between germline ends came to 16 bases. CDR1 and CDR2 from the germline V gene are SEHNR and FQNEAQ (reference sequence).

This clone was counted between two and nine times. The chain has TRBV30 and TRBJ2-7, with 7 bases aligning to TRBD1. The trim removed 2 bases at V and 1 base at J, leaving 2 bases unmatched. Germline CDR1 is GTSNPN and CDR2 is SVGIG (reference sequence). The CDR3 totals 13 residues. In nucleotides, the CDR3 is TGTGCCTGGAGTACAGGGGCATCCTACGAGCAGTACTTC. Its protein is CAWSTGASYEQYF.

V is TRBV2 and J is TRBJ2-1; no clear D. The CDR3 extends over 14 amino acids. V dropped 4 bases and J dropped 8 bases, with 15 bases sitting between them. CDR1 SNHLY and CDR2 FYNNEI come from the germline V gene. CDR3 region: CASSGVWLAYEQFF. CDR3 nucleotide sequence: TGTGCCAGCAGTGGGGTTTGGTTAGCCTATGAGCAGTTCTTC.

The chain couples TRBV19 to TRBJ1-2; D might be TRBD1 (5 bases). In germline, CDR1 is LNHDA, CDR2 SQIVND (reference sequence). V gave up 3 bases and J gave up 3 bases, with 17 bases separating them. This CDR3 region has 16 residues. Here the CDR3 DNA reads TGTGCCAGTAGTATCGGCACAGGAAGCGCTGACTATGGCTACACCTTC. Protein product: CASSIGTGSADYGYTF.

The V and J genes are TRBV29-1 and TRBJ2-3; D not resolved. Trimming removed 0 bases at V and 2 bases at J, with 12 bases between. CDR3 length: 15 residues. Germline V gives CDR1 SQVTM, CDR2 ANQGSEA. The CDR3 sequence: CSVEDQTDSTDTQYF. The CDR3, as DNA: TGCAGCGTTGAAGATCAGACTGACTCCACAGATACGCAGTATTTT.

This clone was counted between two and nine times. CDR3 in amino acids: CSVVRGPTGELFF. CDR3 in DNA: TGCAGCGTTGTGCGGGGGCCCACCGGGGAGCTGTTTTTT. The chain employs TRBV29-1 and TRBJ2-2, with TRBD2 as a possible D gene (7 bases). CDR3 size: 13 residues. Germline V gene sequence: CDR1 SQVTM, CDR2 ANQGSEA. Trimming removed 4 bases at V and 4 bases at J, with 10 bases between.

The chain combines TRBV7-9 with TRBJ2-7; D might be TRBD1 (5 bases). Germline V gene data show CDR1 as SEHNR and CDR2 as FQNEAQ (reference sequence). V lost 1 base and J lost 5, with 6 bases in between. The CDR3 has 12 residues. The DNA of the CDR3 is TGTGCCAGCAGCTTAGAGGGGAACGAGCAGTACTTC. Its translation: CASSLEGNEQYF.

The chain recombines TRBV30 with TRBJ2-3; D gene ambiguous. The ends were cut back, 0 bases at V and 0 bases at J, with 10 bases in the middle. Germline V gene sequence: CDR1 GTSNPN, CDR2 SVGIG (reference sequence). CDR3 length equals 15 residues. The DNA of the CDR3 is TGTGCCTGGAGTGTAGCCGACCTCAGCACAGATACGCAGTATTTT. Translated: CAWSVADLSTDTQYF.

The rearrangement joins TRBV30 to TRBJ1-1; D is unresolved. Germline assignment: CDR1 GTSNPN and CDR2 SVGIG (reference sequence). This CDR3 is built from 11 residues. V shed 4 bases and J shed 6 bases, with 9 bases lying between them. Written as DNA, the CDR3 is TGTGCCTGGATGGCCGAGCCTGAAGCTTTCTTT. Translation gives CAWMAEPEAFF.

A few counts support this clone. The chain carries TRBV15 and TRBJ2-1, with D maybe TRBD2 (6 bases). CDR3 length equals 14 residues. With 0 bases removed from V and 10 bases from J, the gap between germline ends came to 13 bases. CDR1 is LNHNV, CDR2 YYDKDF, per germline (reference sequence). The CDR3 DNA reads TGTGCCACCAGCAGAGATTGGGCGGGAATCGAGCAGTTCTTC. Its translation: CATSRDWAGIEQFF.

The chain recombines TRBV30 with TRBJ2-7, with D hard to call. V gave up 1 base and J gave up 3 bases, with 7 bases separating them. This CDR3 is built from 12 residues. CDR1 and CDR2 (germline): GTSNPN, SVGIG (reference sequence). In DNA, the CDR3 is TGTGCCTGGAGTGAATACCGCTACGAGCAGTACTTC. Translation: CAWSEYRYEQYF.

This chain links TRBV7-9 with TRBJ1-2; D is unclear. The germline V gene encodes CDR1 SEHNR and CDR2 FQNEAQ (reference sequence). V was pared by 1 base and J by 3 bases, with 15 bases between. The CDR3 is 16 amino acids. CDR3 DNA sequence: TGTGCCAGCAGCTTAGGCGGGATAGTACCGTACTATGGCTACACCTTC. Translated: CASSLGGIVPYYGYTF.

The chain combines TRBV6-5 with TRBJ1-5; D unclear. The germline V gene encodes CDR1 MNHEY and CDR2 SVGAGI. This CDR3 is built from 13 residues. Trimming took 6 bases from V and 0 from J, leaving 6 bases between them. As DNA, the CDR3 is TGTGCCAGCAGGAAGTATAGCAATCAGCCCCAGCATTTT. Protein: CASRKYSNQPQHF.

This clone was counted only a few times. The chain carries TRBV29-1 and TRBJ1-1; D not resolved. Germline-derived CDR1 and CDR2 are SQVTM and ANQGSEA. This CDR3 contains 12 residues. V was cut by 1 base and J by 6 bases, with 9 bases left in between. CDR3 amino acids: CSVEGEGAEAFF. CDR3 coding DNA: TGCAGCGTTGAAGGTGAAGGAGCTGAAGCTTTCTTT.

V usage is TRBV30 and J usage is TRBJ2-3, with 8 bases aligning to TRBD2. The CDR3 consists of 16 residues. Germline loops: CDR1 GTSNPN, CDR2 SVGIG (reference sequence). V shed 4 bases and J 4 bases; nucleotides not matched to a gene: 13. CDR3 sequence: CAWTFVDSGDPDTQYF. CDR3 coding DNA: TGTGCCTGGACTTTCGTTGATAGCGGGGACCCAGATACGCAGTATTTT.

The V gene is TRBV7-9, the J gene TRBJ2-5, with D uncertain. Trimming cost V 5 bases and J 2 bases, with 15 bases left between them. From germline, CDR1 is SEHNR and CDR2 FQNEAQ (reference sequence). The CDR3 consists of 15 residues. DNA of the CDR3: TGTGCCAGCAGCCCTTTGTTGGGGTTACAAGAGACCCAGTACTTC. Translating gives CASSPLLGLQETQYF. Full variable domain (outside the CDR3, taken from reference TRBV7-9 and TRBJ2-5): DTGVSQNPRHKITKRGQNVTFRCDPISEHNRLYWYRQTLGQGPEFLTYFQNEAQLEKSRLLSDRFSAERPKGSFSTLEIQRTEQGDSAMYLCASSPLLGLQETQYFGPGTRLLVL.

This clone was picked up a small number of times. This sequence joins TRBV10-3 and TRBJ1-6, with D hard to call. The CDR3 runs 12 residues. Trimming took off 2 bases at V and 7 bases at J, with 3 bases between the two ends. Germline V CDR1 and CDR2: ENHRY, SYGVKD. The CDR3 DNA reads as TGTGCCATCAGTGAGACCAATTCACCCCTCCACTTT. It translates to CAISETNSPLHF.

The chain joins TRBV5-6 to TRBJ2-7; 12 nucleotides agree with TRBD2. This CDR3 is built from 15 residues. Trimming cost V 3 bases and J 2 bases; bases outside gene matches: 3. The germline V gene has CDR1 SGHDT and CDR2 YYEEEE. The CDR3 region has the DNA TGTGCCAGCAGCTCAAGACTAGCGGGGGCCTACGAGCAGTACTTC. This sequence encodes CASSSRLAGAYEQYF.

A word on this clone: Other DNA sequences in this sample translate to the same CDR3. The rearrangement uses TRBV30 and TRBJ1-1; D ambiguous. The CDR3 has 13 residues. CDR1 GTSNPN and CDR2 SVGIG come from the germline V gene (reference sequence). Trimming removed 0 bases at V and 1 base at J, with 6 bases between. DNA of the CDR3: TGTGCCTGGAGTGTAGGCGGGAACACTGAAGCTTTCTTT. As protein: CAWSVGGNTEAFF.